This T cell receptor beta chain was captured by sequencing in a study of OX40 agonist ivuxolimab in advanced cancers. Study background: Hepatocellular carcinoma, melanoma, renal cell or head and neck cancer occurred in dose-escalation patients.

V gave up 0 bases and J gave up 4 bases, with 13 bases separating them. Germline CDR1 reads SGHRS; CDR2 reads YFSETQ. CDR3 length: 15 amino acids. With regard to this clone: Its antigen remains unknown.

Regarding the study as a whole: At doses 0.1 to 3.0 mg/kg, CD4+ and CD8+ clones expanded.

The protocol was immunoSEQ multiplex PCR, while the TCRdb copy is restricted to in-frame clones and leaves out a portion. The table has more than 55,000 clones, 75% to 90% seen once. The chain couples TRBV5-1 to TRBJ2-5; the D gene is possibly TRBD2 (5 bases). The input for sequencing was CD4+ or CD8+ T cells sorted from blood, taken in a trial of the OX40 agonist ivuxolimab. This receptor was taken from an adult with an advanced solid tumor such as melanoma, head and neck, liver or kidney cancer. CDR3 in amino acids: CASSLGPDFGETQYF. The CDR3 DNA reads TGCGCCAGCAGCTTGGGTCCGGACTTTGGAGAGACCCAGTACTTC.